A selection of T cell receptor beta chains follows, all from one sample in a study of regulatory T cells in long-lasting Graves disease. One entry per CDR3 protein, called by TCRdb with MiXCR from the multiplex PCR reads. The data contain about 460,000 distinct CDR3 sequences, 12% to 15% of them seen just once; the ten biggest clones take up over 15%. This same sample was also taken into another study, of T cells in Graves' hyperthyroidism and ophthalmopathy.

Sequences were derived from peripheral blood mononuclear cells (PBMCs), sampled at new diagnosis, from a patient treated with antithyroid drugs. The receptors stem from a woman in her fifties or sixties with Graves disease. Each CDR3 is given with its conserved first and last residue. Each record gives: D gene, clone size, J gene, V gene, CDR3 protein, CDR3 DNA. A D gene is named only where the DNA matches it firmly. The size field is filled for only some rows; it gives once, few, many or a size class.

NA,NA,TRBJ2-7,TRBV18,CASSPPVGTRSYEQYF,TGTGCCAGCTCACCACCGGTGGGGACAAGGAGCTACGAGCAGTACTTC
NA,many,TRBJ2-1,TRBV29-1,CSAYPRRVNEQFF,TGCAGCGCCTACCCGAGAAGGGTGAATGAGCAGTTCTTC
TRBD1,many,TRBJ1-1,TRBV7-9,CASSFIGQGTEAFF,TGTGCCAGCAGCTTTATCGGACAGGGCACTGAAGCTTTCTTT
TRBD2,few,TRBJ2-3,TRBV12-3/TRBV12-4,CASTPGTITDTQYF,TGTGCCAGCACCCCCGGGACTATAACAGATACGCAGTATTTT
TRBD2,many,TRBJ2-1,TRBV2,CATLSGLASNEQFF,TGTGCCACCTTGTCGGGACTAGCGTCGAATGAGCAGTTCTTC
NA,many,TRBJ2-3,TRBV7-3,CASSKSRGDTQYF,TGTGCCAGCAGCAAGAGCAGGGGAGATACGCAGTATTTT
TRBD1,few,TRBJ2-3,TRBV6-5,CASSSTGTGLDTQYF,TGTGCCAGCAGTTCCACGGGGACAGGGTTAGATACGCAGTATTTT
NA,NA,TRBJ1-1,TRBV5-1,CASSPSINTEAFF,TGCGCCAGCAGCCCATCCATAAACACTGAAGCTTTCTTT
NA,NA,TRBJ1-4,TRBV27,CASSLYPPEKLFF,TGTGCCAGCAGTTTATACCCCCCTGAAAAACTGTTTTTT
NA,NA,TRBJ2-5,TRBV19,CASSMEGKSYQETQYF,TGTGCCAGTAGTATGGAGGGGAAATCGTACCAAGAGACCCAGTACTTC
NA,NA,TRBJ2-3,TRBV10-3,CAISDHTGAGNFRDTQYF,TGTGCCATCAGTGACCACACCGGGGCGGGAAACTTCCGAGATACGCAGTATTTT
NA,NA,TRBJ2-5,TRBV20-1,CSAIFETQYF,TGCAGTGCCATCTTTGAGACCCAGTACTTC
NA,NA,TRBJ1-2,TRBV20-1,CSARRGRENNYGYTF,TGCAGTGCTAGAAGGGGCAGGGAAAACAACTATGGCTACACCTTC
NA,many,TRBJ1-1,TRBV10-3,CAISEVDKNTEAFF,TGTGCCATCAGTGAGGTAGACAAGAACACTGAAGCTTTCTTT